This T cell receptor (beta chain) is from a study of CD8+CD57+ T cells in acquired aplastic anemia listed by TCRdb under 2018. Notes on the research overall: DNA extracted from sorted CD4+ and CD8+ cells had a mean of roughly 3 ug, with a range of roughly 0.19 to 27.4 ug. What the study reported, not specific to this receptor: Patients and healthy controls showed no significant difference in CD8+ Simpson's diversity (P=0.060). Although 25 to 30 CD8+ CDR3 sequences were shared by patients and controls, these sequences appeared highly expressed in patients and within the immunodominant clones of patients.

In the study, sorted CD4+ and CD8+ blood T cells from patients with severe aplastic anemia and from healthy subjects underwent deep sequencing of TCR repertoires. Ficoll-Paque density gradient centrifugation was used to isolate peripheral blood mononuclear cells. Before DNA was extracted, CD4+ and CD8+ T cells were sorted using either FACS or magnetic beads. This clonotype has a handful of counts. There is no known antigen for this receptor. Per-nucleotide qualities are absent, and no much larger clonotype sits a single base away. Genomic DNA was used as template for profiling of TCR beta VDJ combinations and CDR3 sequences. An Illumina HiSeq 2000 was used for TCR repertoire sequencing. As for the original processing: TRBV/TRBJ rearrangement plots, CDR3 size and DJ length profiles, and Simpson's diversity index were used to assess repertoires. The immunodominant clone was defined as the most abundant DNA sequence in deep sequencing data. CDR3 amino acid sequences were screened for sharing across subjects and compared with published repertoires and the VDJdb database. TCRdb reprocessing: public reads trimmed at Q25 with fastp, clones called with MiXCR, in-frame beta chains kept. Each record represents a unique CDR3 protein, reported with the most common genes and DNA among its rows. These V and J calls are TCRdb output, not the study's own analysis. Present in this sample are roughly 300,000 distinct CDR3 sequences, approximately 57% of which were seen just once. The top ten clonotypes cover 8% of the sample.

For CDR1 and CDR2, the germline V gene lists SNHLY and FYNNEI. CDR3 length: 14 amino acids, cysteine to phenylalanine. This entry keeps only the CDR3 DNA: 42 bases, framed from base 1. V and J lose 4 bases and 2 bases, and a span of 12 bases separates them. Sequencing used sorted CD4+, CD8+, or CD8+CD57+ T cells (not recorded which) from PBMCs. The TCR originated in a human donor with severe aplastic anemia or a healthy control (not recorded which). Rearrangement joined TRBV2 to TRBJ2-7; a tentative D call is TRBD2 (5 bases match). DNA sequence: TGTGCCAGCAGTGGGAGCCTAGCAGCCTACGAGCAGTACTTC. It codes for CASSGSLAAYEQYF. Where the CDR3 stops, the reference TRBV2 and TRBJ2-7 genes take over; the full variable domain is EPEVTQTPSHQVTQMGQEVILRCVPISNHLYFYWYRQILGQKVEFLVSFYNNEISEKSEIFDDQFSVERPDGSNFTLKIRSTKLEDSAMYFCASSGSLAAYEQYFGPGTRLTVT.